The source of this TCR beta chain is a study of T cell changes during pregnancy in multiple sclerosis. V lost 0 bases to trimming and J lost 4 bases, with 13 bases between them. Germline V CDR1 and CDR2: LGHNA, YNFKEQ. This CDR3 contains 16 residues. The data were produced by immunoSEQ multiplex PCR, yet TCRdb's version contains in-frame clones alone and is incomplete. The top ten clones hold approximately 0.51% of a sample with roughly 40,000 clones, 70% to 90% of them seen once. This TCR was recovered from a female donor with multiple sclerosis, enrolled in a pregnancy study. This chain links TRBV4-2 with TRBJ1-3; TRBD1 is a possible D gene (5 bases). The sequencing used CD4+ T cells from peripheral blood mononuclear cells, collected in the first trimester of pregnancy. CDR3 DNA sequence: TGTGCCAGCAGCCAAGACCTGGCAAGGACAGGAAACACCATATATTTT. This codes for CASSQDLARTGNTIYF.